This T cell receptor (beta chain) was identified during a study of T cell responses to AZD1222 COVID-19 vaccine. TCRdb keeps only in-frame clones here, not all; method: immunoSEQ multiplex PCR. The top ten hold 4.5% of the sample, which has about 90,000 clones, roughly 85% seen once. Study results and caveats: Breadth and depth of Spike-specific TCRs rose after two AZD1222 doses. Among those given AZD1222, only five or six were seropositive at baseline. Epitopes outside B.1.351 and B.1.1.7 mutated regions reportedly drew nearly half of spike TCRs.

As to this clone: Its specificity is unknown.

Second-dose groups at about 4 or about 12 weeks were pooled. The receptor's source is an adult who received the AZD1222 COVID-19 vaccine. The sequenced sample was peripheral blood, obtained 28 days after the second AZD1222 dose.

CDR3 sequence: CASSFGLIIGNTIYF. The CDR3 DNA is TGTGCCAGCAGCTTTGGGTTGATTATCGGAAACACCATATATTTT. The rearrangement links TRBV11-2 to TRBJ1-3; no reliable D call. The CDR3 spans 15 residues. V lost 3 bases and J 4 bases, leaving 13 bases between the germline ends. CDR1 is SGHAT and CDR2 is FQNNGV in the germline V gene.